This TCR beta chain comes out of a study of T cell repertoires in cytomegalovirus infection. Points from the study as a whole: The ex vivo response was dominated by HLA-C-restricted CMV-specific TCR beta clonotypes.

One entry per CDR3 protein results from TCRdb running MiXCR on the reads. The data contain approximately 140,000 distinct CDR3 sequences, about 6% of them singletons. This clonotype was seen ten or more times. What it binds is unknown. Trimming shortened V by 1 base and J by 1 base, and 10 bases separated the two germline ends. CDR1 SGHTA and CDR2 FQGNSA come from the germline V gene. The CDR3 is made up of 15 amino acids. Input material: PBMCs. The receptor was derived from a human donor in good health (CMV status not recorded). Some clones in this sample may be carry-over from other donors' samples. V is TRBV7-2 and J is TRBJ1-1; perhaps TRBD1 as D (6 bases). The CDR3 DNA reads as TGTGCCAGCAGCTTAGTAGCGGGGGCGAACACTGAAGCTTTCTTT. Amino acid sequence: CASSLVAGANTEAFF.